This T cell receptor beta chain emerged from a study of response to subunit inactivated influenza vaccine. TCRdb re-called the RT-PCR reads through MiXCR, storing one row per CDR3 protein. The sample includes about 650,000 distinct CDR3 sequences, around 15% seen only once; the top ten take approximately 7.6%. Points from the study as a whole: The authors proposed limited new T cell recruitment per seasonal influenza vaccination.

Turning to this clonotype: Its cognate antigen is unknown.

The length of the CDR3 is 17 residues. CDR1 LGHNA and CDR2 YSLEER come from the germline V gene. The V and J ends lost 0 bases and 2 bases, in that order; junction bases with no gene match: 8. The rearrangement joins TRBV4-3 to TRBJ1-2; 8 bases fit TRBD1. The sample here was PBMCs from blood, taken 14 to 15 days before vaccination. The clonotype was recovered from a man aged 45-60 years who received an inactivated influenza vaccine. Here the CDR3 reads CASSQDLGRTGNYGYTF. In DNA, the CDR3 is TGCGCCAGCAGCCAAGATTTAGGCCGGACAGGGAACTATGGCTACACCTTC.